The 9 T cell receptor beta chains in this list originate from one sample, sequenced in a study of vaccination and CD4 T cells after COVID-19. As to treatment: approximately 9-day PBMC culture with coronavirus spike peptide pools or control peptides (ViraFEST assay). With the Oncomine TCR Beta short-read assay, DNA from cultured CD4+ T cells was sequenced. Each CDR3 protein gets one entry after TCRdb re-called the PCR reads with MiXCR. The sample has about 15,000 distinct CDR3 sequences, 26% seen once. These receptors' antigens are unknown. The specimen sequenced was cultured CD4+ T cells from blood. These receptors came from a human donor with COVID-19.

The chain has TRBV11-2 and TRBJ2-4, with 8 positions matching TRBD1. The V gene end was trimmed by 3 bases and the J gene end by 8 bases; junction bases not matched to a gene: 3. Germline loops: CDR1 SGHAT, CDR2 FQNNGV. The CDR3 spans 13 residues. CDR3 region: CASSFRGQDIQYF. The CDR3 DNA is TGTGCCAGCAGCTTCAGGGGGCAAGACATTCAGTACTTC.

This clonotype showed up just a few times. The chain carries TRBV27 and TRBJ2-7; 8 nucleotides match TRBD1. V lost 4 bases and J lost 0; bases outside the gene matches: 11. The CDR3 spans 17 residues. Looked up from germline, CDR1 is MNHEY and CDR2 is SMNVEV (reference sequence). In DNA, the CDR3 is TGTGCCAGCAGTTCGGACAGGGAACTCAGGAGCTCCTACGAGCAGTACTTC. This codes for CASSSDRELRSSYEQYF.

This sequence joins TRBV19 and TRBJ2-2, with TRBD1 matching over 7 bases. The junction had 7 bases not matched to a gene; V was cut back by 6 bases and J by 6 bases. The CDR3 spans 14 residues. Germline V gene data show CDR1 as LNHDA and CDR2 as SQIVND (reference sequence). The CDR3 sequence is CASRGTGVAGELFF. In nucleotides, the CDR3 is TGTGCCAGTAGGGGCACAGGGGTGGCCGGGGAGCTGTTTTTT.

In nucleotides, the CDR3 is TGTGCCAGCAGTACGGGACAGGCGACCTATAGCAATCAGCCCCAGCATTTT. This gives the protein CASSTGQATYSNQPQHF. The V call is TRBV6-1, the J call TRBJ1-5; 8 bases are shared with TRBD1. There are 17 residues in the CDR3. Per germline, CDR1 MNHNS and CDR2 SASEGT. V dropped 5 bases and J dropped 0; count of bases not matched to a gene: 9.

The CDR3 reads CASSLQGALKTQYF. Written as DNA, the CDR3 is TGTGCCAGCAGCCTACAGGGGGCTTTGAAGACCCAGTACTTC. V and J are TRBV5-8 and TRBJ2-5; 9 bases are shared with TRBD1. The CDR3 totals 14 residues. In germline, CDR1 is SGHTS, CDR2 YDEGEE. The V and J ends lost 4 bases and 6 bases, in that order; junction bases with no gene match: 7.

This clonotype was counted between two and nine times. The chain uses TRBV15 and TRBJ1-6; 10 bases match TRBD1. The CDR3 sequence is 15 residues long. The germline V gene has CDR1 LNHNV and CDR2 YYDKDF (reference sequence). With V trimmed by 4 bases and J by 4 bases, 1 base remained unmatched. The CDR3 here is CATSKDRGYNSPLHF. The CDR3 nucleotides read TGTGCCACCAGCAAGGACAGGGGGTATAATTCACCCCTCCACTTT.

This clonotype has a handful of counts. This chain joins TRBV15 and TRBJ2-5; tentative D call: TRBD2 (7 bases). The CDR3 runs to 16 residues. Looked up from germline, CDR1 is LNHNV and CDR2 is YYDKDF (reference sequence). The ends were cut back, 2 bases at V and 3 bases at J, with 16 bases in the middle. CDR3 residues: CATSRYGGALEETQYF. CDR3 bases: TGTGCCACCAGCAGATATGGGGGGGCCTTGGAAGAGACCCAGTACTTC.

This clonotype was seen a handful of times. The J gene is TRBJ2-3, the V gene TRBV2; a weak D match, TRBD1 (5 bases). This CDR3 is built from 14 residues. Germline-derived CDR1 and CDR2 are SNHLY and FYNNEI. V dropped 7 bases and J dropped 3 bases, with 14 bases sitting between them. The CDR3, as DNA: TGTGCCAGCAAGAATGGTAGGGGAACAGATACGCAGTATTTT. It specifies CASKNGRGTDTQYF.

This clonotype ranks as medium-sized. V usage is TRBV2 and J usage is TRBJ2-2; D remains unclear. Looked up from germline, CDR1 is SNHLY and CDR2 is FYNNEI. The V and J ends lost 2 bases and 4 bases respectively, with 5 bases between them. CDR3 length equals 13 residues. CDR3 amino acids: CASSEHSTGELFF. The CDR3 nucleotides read TGTGCCAGCAGTGAACATAGCACCGGGGAGCTGTTTTTT.